The clone carrying this T cell receptor beta chain was observed a handful of times. Its target is not known. This entry is derived from a study of cytomegalovirus exposure and HLA in healthy donors. About the research overall: There were 350 to 400 genotyped donors. Of these, roughly 82% fell in the genetic ancestry cluster associated with self-reported Caucasian donors. Whole-study findings and limits: The study recorded more than 150 TCR beta chains that were cytomegalovirus-associated. Diagnosis of cytomegalovirus status made by the classifier reportedly showed high specificity and sensitivity.

The PCR made use of 60 Vbeta and 13 Jbeta primers. The assay was immunoSEQ multiplex PCR, and TCRdb's table has in-frame clones only and misses some. The table records over 150,000 clones, just over 75% of them present only once. The CDR3 spans 11 residues. V lost 7 bases and J lost 11; bases outside the gene matches: 9. In germline, CDR1 is SQVTM, CDR2 ANQGSEA. The chain links TRBV29-1 to TRBJ1-2; 8 bases line up with TRBD1. Sample: PBMCs. The TCR sequence derives from a woman aged 55-69 years in good health and CMV-seropositive. The CDR3 DNA is TGCAGCGCCCCGACACAGGGGGGATACACCTTC. This codes for CSAPTQGGYTF.